This passage covers 28 T cell receptor beta chains from one sample sequenced in a study of blood T cell repertoires in COVID-19. Repertoires were generated with immunoSEQ multiplex PCR, while TCRdb's copy carries only in-frame clones and drops some. Altogether approximately 200,000 clones are present, approximately 90% being singletons, with the ten largest covering approximately 1.1%. Specimen: PBMCs or T cells enriched from blood (not recorded which). The origin of the receptors is a man aged 25 to 40 who had recovered from COVID-19.

V is TRBV27 and J is TRBJ1-2, with D perhaps TRBD1 (6 bases). Deletions cut 4 bases from V and 14 bases from J, with 17 bases between. CDR1 and CDR2 (germline): MNHEY, SMNVEV (reference sequence). The CDR3 is 12 residues long. This CDR3 reads CASSSPGEGSTF. The CDR3 DNA sequence: TGTGCCAGCAGTTCCCCAGGGGAGGGATCGACCTTC.

V usage is TRBV15 and J usage is TRBJ1-4; 8 nucleotides agree with TRBD1. The CDR3 totals 18 residues. V shed 2 bases and J 7 bases; nucleotides not matched to a gene: 15. Germline CDR1 reads LNHNV; CDR2 reads YYDKDF (reference sequence). This CDR3 reads CATSRKQTRTGLFEKLFF. CDR3 sequence (DNA): TGTGCCACCAGCAGAAAGCAGACAAGGACAGGGTTATTTGAAAAACTGTTTTTT.

This chain connects TRBV9 to TRBJ2-7, with a possible D match to TRBD1 (5 bases). The CDR3 runs 15 residues. CDR1 and CDR2 (germline): SGDLS, YYNGEE. With 0 bases removed from V and 0 bases from J, the gap between germline ends came to 10 bases. CDR3 protein: CASSVEGALSYEQYF. The CDR3 coding sequence is TGTGCCAGCAGCGTAGAAGGGGCTCTCTCCTACGAGCAGTACTTC.

The chain uses TRBV2 and TRBJ1-6; TRBD1 is a possible D gene (6 bases). The V end was cut by 7 bases, the J end by 8 bases, with 12 bases between. Per germline, CDR1 SNHLY and CDR2 FYNNEI. The CDR3 has 13 amino acids. The CDR3 sequence: CASMWAGDSPLHF. The CDR3 nucleotides read TGTGCCAGCATGTGGGCAGGGGATTCACCCCTCCACTTT.

This clone was counted only a few times. J is TRBJ2-7 and V is TRBV14; TRBD1 aligns across 11 bases. Per the germline V gene, CDR1 is SGHDN and CDR2 is FVKESK. J lost 1 base, V lost 2 bases, and 4 bases had no gene match. The CDR3 is 16 residues long. The CDR3 spells CASSQRTGGSSYEQYF. DNA of the CDR3: TGTGCCAGCAGCCAAAGGACAGGGGGCTCGTCCTACGAGCAGTACTTC.

The chain carries TRBV29-1 and TRBJ1-2; TRBD1 matches at 9 bases. Trimming took 6 bases from V and 6 from J; bases not matched to a gene: 5. CDR3 length equals 12 residues. CDR1 and CDR2 (germline): SQVTM, ANQGSEA. The DNA of the CDR3 is TGCAGCGTCCAGGACAGGGGTGATGGCTACACCTTC. The encoded protein is CSVQDRGDGYTF.

This chain uses TRBV28 with TRBJ1-5; maybe TRBD1 (5 bases). Trimming shortened V by 4 bases and J by 6 bases, and 10 bases separated the two germline ends. CDR1 is MDHEN, CDR2 SYDVKM, per germline. CDR3 length: 13 amino acids. The DNA of the CDR3 is TGTGCCAGCAGTTGGGGCAGGAGTCAGCCCCAGCATTTT. Its protein is CASSWGRSQPQHF.

This chain links TRBV27 with TRBJ2-1; 11 bases map to TRBD2. Germline CDR1 reads MNHEY; CDR2 reads SMNVEV (reference sequence). The CDR3 has 16 amino acids. J gave up 4 bases and V 2 bases, and 4 bases lay outside the gene matches. This CDR3 reads CASSLVSSGGYNEQFF. CDR3 DNA sequence: TGTGCCAGCAGTTTAGTGTCTAGCGGGGGGTACAATGAGCAGTTCTTC.

The rearrangement links TRBV11-2 to TRBJ1-4; TRBD1 is a possible D gene (6 bases). This CDR3 region has 13 residues. Germline V gene data show CDR1 as SGHAT and CDR2 as FQNNGV. The ends were cut back, 1 base at V and 8 bases at J, with 8 bases in the middle. CDR3 nucleotide sequence: TGTGCCAGCAGCTTAGCAGGGGTGGAAAAACTGTTTTTT. Protein: CASSLAGVEKLFF.

The chain uses TRBV2 and TRBJ2-1; the D is unclear. The CDR3 is 11 amino acids. Looked up from germline, CDR1 is SNHLY and CDR2 is FYNNEI. Between the trimmed V and J ends, which lost 10 bases and 4 bases, there was a span of 8 bases. The CDR3 protein is CATSPYNEQFF. For the CDR3, the DNA is TGTGCCACCTCCCCTTACAATGAGCAGTTCTTC.

The chain combines TRBV19 with TRBJ1-5; weak D call: TRBD1 (6 bases). With 6 bases removed from V and 2 bases from J, the gap between germline ends came to 14 bases. The CDR3 has 15 amino acids. CDR1 and CDR2 (germline): LNHDA, SQIVND (reference sequence). The CDR3 DNA follows: TGTGCCAGTAGGAATCCGGGACAACGCAATCAGCCCCAGCATTTT. Its protein is CASRNPGQRNQPQHF.

The chain couples TRBV5-4 to TRBJ1-6, with a possible D match to TRBD1 (5 bases). Per the germline V gene, CDR1 is SGHNT and CDR2 is YYREEE (reference sequence). Trimming cost V 0 bases and J 4 bases, with 11 bases left between them. The CDR3 has 16 amino acids. CDR3 DNA: TGTGCCAGCAGCTTGGATCAGCAGGGATATAATTCACCCCTCCACTTT. It yields the protein CASSLDQQGYNSPLHF.

The chain joins TRBV27 to TRBJ2-7, with 7 bases aligning to TRBD2. Germline V gene sequence: CDR1 MNHEY, CDR2 SMNVEV (reference sequence). The V segment lost 2 bases and the J segment 4 bases; nucleotides outside the gene matches: 8. The CDR3 contains 15 residues. The CDR3 is CASSLAWQGGYEQYF. DNA for the CDR3: TGTGCCAGCAGTTTAGCATGGCAGGGAGGGTACGAGCAGTACTTC.

The chain recombines TRBV10-3 with TRBJ1-4, with TRBD1 as a possible D gene (5 bases). CDR3 length: 13 residues. Trimming stripped 10 bases from V and 5 bases from J, with 14 bases between. Germline V lookup: CDR1 ENHRY, CDR2 SYGVKD. CDR3 amino acids: CASHGGINEKLFF. The CDR3 bases are TGTGCCAGCCACGGGGGAATAAATGAAAAACTGTTTTTT.

The V call is TRBV19, the J call TRBJ1-4; D is undetermined. The CDR3 consists of 14 residues. CDR1 is LNHDA and CDR2 is SQIVND in the germline V gene (reference sequence). The V gene lost 3 bases and the J gene lost 5 bases, with 10 bases spanning the gap. For the CDR3, the DNA is TGTGCCAGTAGTATGGCTCATTTGAATGAAAAACTGTTTTTT. It codes for CASSMAHLNEKLFF.

The chain carries TRBV24-1 and TRBJ1-1, with 7 bases lining up with TRBD1. V dropped 3 bases and J dropped 5; count of bases not matched to a gene: 2. The CDR3 totals 13 residues. Germline V gene sequence: CDR1 KGHDR, CDR2 SFDVKD. This chain's CDR3 is CATSDLTGTEAFF. The DNA for the CDR3 is TGTGCCACCAGTGATCTGACAGGGACTGAAGCTTTCTTT.

The table lists this clone with a count of one. The chain joins TRBV29-1 to TRBJ1-6; a weak D match, TRBD1 (5 bases). The ends were cut back, 4 bases at V and 11 bases at J, with 15 bases in the middle. The V gene's germline CDR1 is SQVTM and CDR2 ANQGSEA. This CDR3 spans 13 amino acids. This chain's CDR3 is CSVVSQEGAPLHF. As DNA, the CDR3 is TGCAGCGTTGTTTCCCAGGAAGGGGCACCCCTCCACTTT.

V usage is TRBV3-1 (or the pseudogene TRBV3-2) and J usage is TRBJ1-1; D not resolved. Germline V gene lookup returns CDR1 LGHDT and CDR2 YNNKEL (reference sequence). The CDR3 runs to 14 residues. V was cut by 3 bases and J by 4 bases, with 12 bases left in between. CDR3 residues: CASSQGGRSTEAFF. The CDR3 DNA sequence: TGTGCCAGCAGCCAGGGAGGGAGAAGCACTGAAGCTTTCTTT.

The chain combines TRBV27 with TRBJ2-1; 7 bases align to TRBD1. Germline loops: CDR1 MNHEY, CDR2 SMNVEV (reference sequence). This CDR3 spans 16 amino acids. Trimming removed 0 bases from V and 9 bases from J; junction bases left unmatched: 11. The CDR3 region has the DNA TGTGCCAGCAGTTTATCGTTGTATGAGGGGGCGGGTGAGCAGTTCTTC. This encodes CASSLSLYEGAGEQFF.

This sequence joins TRBV10-3 and TRBJ2-1; TRBD1 matches at 8 bases. Germline values: CDR1 ENHRY, CDR2 SYGVKD. There are 12 residues in the CDR3. The V gene end was trimmed by 6 bases and the J gene end by 6 bases; junction bases not matched to a gene: 1. CDR3 amino acids: CAIRGTGNEQFF. DNA of the CDR3: TGTGCCATCAGGGGGACAGGCAATGAGCAGTTCTTC.

The chain uses TRBV11-3 and TRBJ1-4; 11 bases agree with TRBD1. CDR3 length: 15 amino acids. Germline V gives CDR1 SGHNT, CDR2 YENEEA. The V segment lost 5 bases and the J segment 7 bases; nucleotides outside the gene matches: 6. The chain's CDR3 is CASSLGQGASEKLFF. In DNA form, the CDR3 reads TGTGCCAGCAGCCTCGGACAGGGGGCGTCTGAAAAACTGTTTTTT.

The rearrangement links TRBV27 to TRBJ2-7; D is uncertain. Germline-derived CDR1 and CDR2 are MNHEY and SMNVEV (reference sequence). V shed 4 bases and J shed 3 bases, with 4 bases lying between them. The CDR3 spans 11 residues. The CDR3 nucleotides are TGTGCCAGCAGTTCATTCTACGAGCAGTACTTC. Translating it yields CASSSFYEQYF.

There are a few counts of this clone. This chain joins TRBV5-1 and TRBJ2-3, with TRBD2 matching over 11 bases. Germline V CDR1 and CDR2: SGHRS, YFSETQ. The CDR3 has 15 amino acids. J was trimmed by 1 base and V by 3 bases; bases with no gene match: 1. The CDR3 protein is CASSSGLAGTDTQYF. The CDR3 coding sequence is TGCGCCAGCAGCTCGGGACTAGCGGGCACAGATACGCAGTATTTT.

The V call is TRBV12-3 or TRBV12-4, the J call TRBJ1-2, with TRBD1 as a possible D gene (6 bases). This CDR3 region has 12 residues. Trimming removed 2 bases at V and 12 bases at J, with 13 bases between. The CDR3 nucleotides read TGTGCCAGCAGTTTAATTGGGACACTCCACACCTTC. It specifies CASSLIGTLHTF.

This sequence joins TRBV6-5 and TRBJ2-7; unclear D gene. The germline gives CDR1 MNHEY, CDR2 SVGAGI. This CDR3 is 12 amino acids long. Deletions cut 5 bases from V and 2 bases from J, with 7 bases between. The CDR3 is CASSTGPYEQYF. Written as DNA, the CDR3 is TGTGCCAGCAGTACCGGTCCCTACGAGCAGTACTTC.

The sample holds a few counts of this clone. CDR3 amino acids: CASGRGGQFYGYTF. The CDR3 DNA is TGTGCCAGTGGGCGAGGAGGTCAGTTCTATGGCTACACCTTC. The chain combines TRBV21-1 with TRBJ1-2. TRBV21-1 is described as a pseudogene. The CDR3 extends over 14 amino acids.

J is TRBJ1-5 and V is TRBV4-3; 11 nucleotides align to TRBD1. Per the germline V gene, CDR1 is LGHNA and CDR2 is YSLEER. V gave up 0 bases and J gave up 6 bases; unmatched junction bases: 7. The length of the CDR3 is 17 residues. In DNA, the CDR3 is TGCGCCAGCAGCCAAGATCTTGGCGGGACAGGGGGTCAGCCCCAGCATTTT. This translates into CASSQDLGGTGGQPQHF.

There are many counts of this clone. This chain connects TRBV10-1 to TRBJ2-2, with TRBD2 matching over 8 bases. The germline V gene has CDR1 WNHNN and CDR2 SYGVQD (reference sequence). This CDR3 region has 17 residues. Trimming removed 6 bases from V and 3 bases from J; junction bases left unmatched: 12. The CDR3 loop is CASSATGVAGYTGELFF. The DNA of the CDR3 is TGCGCCAGCAGCGCGACGGGTGTAGCGGGGTACACCGGGGAGCTGTTTTTT.